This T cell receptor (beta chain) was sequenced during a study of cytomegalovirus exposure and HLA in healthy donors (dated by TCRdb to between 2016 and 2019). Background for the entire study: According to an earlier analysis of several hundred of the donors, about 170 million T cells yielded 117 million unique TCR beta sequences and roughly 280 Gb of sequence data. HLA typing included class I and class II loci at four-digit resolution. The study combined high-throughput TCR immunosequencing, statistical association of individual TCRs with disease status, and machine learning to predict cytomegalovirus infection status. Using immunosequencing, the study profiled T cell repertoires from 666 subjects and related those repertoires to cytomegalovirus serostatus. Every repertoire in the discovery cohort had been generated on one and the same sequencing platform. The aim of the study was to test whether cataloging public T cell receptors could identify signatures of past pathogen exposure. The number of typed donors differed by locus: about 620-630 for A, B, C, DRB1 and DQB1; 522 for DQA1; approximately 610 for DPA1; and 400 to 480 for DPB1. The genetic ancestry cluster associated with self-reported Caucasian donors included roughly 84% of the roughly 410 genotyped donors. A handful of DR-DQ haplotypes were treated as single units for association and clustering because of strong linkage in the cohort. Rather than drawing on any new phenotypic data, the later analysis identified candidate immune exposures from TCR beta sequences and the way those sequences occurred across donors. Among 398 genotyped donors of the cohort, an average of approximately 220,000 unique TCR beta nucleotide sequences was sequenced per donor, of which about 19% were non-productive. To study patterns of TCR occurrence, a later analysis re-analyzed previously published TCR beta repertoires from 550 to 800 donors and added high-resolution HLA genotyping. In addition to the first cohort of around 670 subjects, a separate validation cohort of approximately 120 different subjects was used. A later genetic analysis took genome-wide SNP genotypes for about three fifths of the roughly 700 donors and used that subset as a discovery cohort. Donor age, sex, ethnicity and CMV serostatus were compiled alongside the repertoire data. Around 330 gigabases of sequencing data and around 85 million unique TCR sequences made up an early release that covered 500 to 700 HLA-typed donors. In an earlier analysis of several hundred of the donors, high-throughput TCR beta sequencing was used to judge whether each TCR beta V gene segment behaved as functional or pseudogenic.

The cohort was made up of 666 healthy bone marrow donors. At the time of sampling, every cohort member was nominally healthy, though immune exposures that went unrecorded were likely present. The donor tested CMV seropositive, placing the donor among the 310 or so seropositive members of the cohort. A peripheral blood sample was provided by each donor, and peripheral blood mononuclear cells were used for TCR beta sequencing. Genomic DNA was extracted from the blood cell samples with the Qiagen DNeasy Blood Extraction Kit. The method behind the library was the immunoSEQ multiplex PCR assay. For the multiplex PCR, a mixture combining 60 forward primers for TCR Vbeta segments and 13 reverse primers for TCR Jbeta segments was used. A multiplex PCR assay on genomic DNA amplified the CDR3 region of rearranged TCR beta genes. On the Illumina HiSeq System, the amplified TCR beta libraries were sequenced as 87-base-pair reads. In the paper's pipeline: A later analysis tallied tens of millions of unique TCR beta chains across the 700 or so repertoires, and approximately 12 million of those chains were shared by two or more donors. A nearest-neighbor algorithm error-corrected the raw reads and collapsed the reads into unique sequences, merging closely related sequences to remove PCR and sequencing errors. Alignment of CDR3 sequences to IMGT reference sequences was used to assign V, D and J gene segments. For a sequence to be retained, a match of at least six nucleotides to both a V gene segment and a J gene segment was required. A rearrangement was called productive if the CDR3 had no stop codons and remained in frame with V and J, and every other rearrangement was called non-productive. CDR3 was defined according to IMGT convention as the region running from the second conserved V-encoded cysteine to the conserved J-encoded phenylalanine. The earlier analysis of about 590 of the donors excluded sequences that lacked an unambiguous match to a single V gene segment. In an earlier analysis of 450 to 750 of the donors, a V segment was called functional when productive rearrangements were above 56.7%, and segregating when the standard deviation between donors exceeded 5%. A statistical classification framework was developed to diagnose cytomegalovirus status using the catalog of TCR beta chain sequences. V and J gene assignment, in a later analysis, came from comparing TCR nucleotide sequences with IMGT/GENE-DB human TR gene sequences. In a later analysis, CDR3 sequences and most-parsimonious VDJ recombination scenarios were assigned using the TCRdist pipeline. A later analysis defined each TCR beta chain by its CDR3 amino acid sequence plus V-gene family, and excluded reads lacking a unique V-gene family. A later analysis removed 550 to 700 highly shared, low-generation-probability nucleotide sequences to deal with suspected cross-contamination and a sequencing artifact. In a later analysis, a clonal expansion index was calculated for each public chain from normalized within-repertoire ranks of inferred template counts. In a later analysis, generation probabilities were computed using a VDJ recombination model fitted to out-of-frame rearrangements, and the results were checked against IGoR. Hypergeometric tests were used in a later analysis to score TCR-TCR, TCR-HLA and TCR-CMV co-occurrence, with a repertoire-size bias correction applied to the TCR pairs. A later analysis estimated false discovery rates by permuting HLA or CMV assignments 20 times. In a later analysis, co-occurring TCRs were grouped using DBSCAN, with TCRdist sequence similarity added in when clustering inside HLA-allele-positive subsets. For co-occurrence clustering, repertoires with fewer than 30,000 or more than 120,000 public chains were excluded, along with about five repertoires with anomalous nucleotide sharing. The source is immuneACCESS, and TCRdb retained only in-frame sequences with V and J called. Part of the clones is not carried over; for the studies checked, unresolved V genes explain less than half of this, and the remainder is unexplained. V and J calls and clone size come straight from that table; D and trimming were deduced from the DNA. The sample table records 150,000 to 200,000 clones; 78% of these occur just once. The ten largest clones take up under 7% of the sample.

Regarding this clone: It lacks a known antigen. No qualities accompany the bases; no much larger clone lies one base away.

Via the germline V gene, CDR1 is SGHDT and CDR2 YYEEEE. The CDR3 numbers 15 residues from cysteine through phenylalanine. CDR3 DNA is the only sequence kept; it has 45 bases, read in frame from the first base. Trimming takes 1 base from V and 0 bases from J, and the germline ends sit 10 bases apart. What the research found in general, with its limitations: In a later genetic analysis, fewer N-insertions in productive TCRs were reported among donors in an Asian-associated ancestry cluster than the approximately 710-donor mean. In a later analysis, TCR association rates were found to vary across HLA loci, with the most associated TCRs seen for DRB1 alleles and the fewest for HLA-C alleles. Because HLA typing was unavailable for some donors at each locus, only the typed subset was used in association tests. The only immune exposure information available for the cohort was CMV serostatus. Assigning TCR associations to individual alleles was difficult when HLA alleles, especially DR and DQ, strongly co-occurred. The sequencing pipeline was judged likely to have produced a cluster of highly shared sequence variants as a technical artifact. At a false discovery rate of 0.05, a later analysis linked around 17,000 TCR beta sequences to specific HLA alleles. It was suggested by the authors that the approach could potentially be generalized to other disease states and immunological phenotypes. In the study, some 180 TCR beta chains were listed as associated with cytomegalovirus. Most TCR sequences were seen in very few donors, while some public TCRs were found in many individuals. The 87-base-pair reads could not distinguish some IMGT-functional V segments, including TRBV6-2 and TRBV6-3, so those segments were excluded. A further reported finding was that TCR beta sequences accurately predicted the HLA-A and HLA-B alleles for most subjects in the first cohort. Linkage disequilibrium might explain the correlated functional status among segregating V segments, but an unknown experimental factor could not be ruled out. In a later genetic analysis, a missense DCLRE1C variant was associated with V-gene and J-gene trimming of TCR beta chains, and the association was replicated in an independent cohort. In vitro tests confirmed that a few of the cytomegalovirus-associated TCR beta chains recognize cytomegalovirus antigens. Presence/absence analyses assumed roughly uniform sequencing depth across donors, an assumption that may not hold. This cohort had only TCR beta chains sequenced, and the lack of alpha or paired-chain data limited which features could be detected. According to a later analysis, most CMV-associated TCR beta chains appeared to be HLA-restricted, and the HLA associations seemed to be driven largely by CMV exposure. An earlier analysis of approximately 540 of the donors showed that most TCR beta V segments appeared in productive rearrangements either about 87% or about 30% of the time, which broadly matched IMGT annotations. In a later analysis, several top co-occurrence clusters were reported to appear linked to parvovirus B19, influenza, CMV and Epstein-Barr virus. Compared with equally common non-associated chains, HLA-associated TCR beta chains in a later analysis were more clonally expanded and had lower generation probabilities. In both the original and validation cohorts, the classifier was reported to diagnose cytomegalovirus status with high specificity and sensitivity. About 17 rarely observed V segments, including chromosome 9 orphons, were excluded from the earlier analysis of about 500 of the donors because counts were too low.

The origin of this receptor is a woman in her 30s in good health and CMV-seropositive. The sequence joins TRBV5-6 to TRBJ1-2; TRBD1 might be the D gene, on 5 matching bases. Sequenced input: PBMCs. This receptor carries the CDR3 CASSLTGAPNYGYTF. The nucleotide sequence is TGTGCCAGCAGCTTGACAGGCGCCCCTAACTATGGCTACACCTTC.